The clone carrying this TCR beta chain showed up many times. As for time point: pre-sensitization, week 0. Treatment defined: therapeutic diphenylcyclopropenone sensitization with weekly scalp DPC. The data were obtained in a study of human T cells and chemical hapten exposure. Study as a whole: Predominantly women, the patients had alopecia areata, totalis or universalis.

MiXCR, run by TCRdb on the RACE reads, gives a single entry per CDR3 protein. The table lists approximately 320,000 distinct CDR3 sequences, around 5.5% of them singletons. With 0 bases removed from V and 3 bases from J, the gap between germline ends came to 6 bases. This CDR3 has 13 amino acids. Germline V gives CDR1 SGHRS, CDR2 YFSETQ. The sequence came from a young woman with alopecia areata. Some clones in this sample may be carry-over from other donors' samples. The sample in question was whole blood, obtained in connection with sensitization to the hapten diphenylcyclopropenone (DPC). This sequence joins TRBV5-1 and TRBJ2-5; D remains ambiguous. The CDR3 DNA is TGCGCCAGCAGCTTGGTATCGGAAGAGACCCAGTACTTC. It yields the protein CASSLVSEETQYF.